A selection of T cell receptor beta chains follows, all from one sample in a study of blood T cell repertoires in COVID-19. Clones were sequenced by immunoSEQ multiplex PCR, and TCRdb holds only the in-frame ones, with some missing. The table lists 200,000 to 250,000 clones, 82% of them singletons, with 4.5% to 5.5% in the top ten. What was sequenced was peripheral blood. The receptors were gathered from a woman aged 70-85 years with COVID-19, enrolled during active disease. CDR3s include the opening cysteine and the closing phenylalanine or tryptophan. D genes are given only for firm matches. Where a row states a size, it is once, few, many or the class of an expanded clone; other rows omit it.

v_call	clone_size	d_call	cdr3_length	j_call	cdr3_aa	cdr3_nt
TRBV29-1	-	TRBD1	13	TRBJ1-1	CSVGDRGRTEAFF	TGCAGCGTTGGGGACAGGGGGAGGACTGAAGCTTTCTTT
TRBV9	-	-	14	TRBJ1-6	CASSFEGDNSPLHF	TGTGCCAGCAGCTTCGAGGGCGATAATTCACCCCTCCACTTT
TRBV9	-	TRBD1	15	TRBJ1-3	CASSAQGASGNTIYF	TGTGCCAGCAGCGCGCAGGGGGCCTCTGGAAACACCATATATTTT
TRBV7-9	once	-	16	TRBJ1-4	CASSPLRLTTNEKLFF	TGTGCCAGCAGCCCCCTTAGACTCACAACTAATGAAAAACTGTTTTTT
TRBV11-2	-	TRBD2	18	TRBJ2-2	CASSPRVRAGGPAGELFF	TGTGCCAGCAGCCCGCGAGTCAGAGCGGGAGGGCCTGCCGGGGAGCTGTTTTTT
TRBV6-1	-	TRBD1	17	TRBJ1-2	CASSEVRTGIFERGYTF	TGTGCCAGCAGTGAAGTAAGGACAGGGATCTTTGAACGCGGCTACACCTTC
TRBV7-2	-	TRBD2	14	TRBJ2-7	CASSLRLAGDEQYF	TGTGCCAGCAGCTTAAGACTAGCGGGAGACGAGCAGTACTTC
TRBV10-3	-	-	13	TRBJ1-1	CAIRLDRDTEAFF	TGTGCCATCAGGCTCGACAGAGATACTGAAGCTTTCTTT
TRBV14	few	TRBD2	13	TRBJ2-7	CASSRLLAGEQYF	TGTGCCAGCAGCCGACTACTAGCGGGGGAGCAGTACTTC
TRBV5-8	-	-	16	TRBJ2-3	CASSLRRGSSTDTQYF	TGTGCCAGCAGCTTGCGCAGGGGATCTAGCACAGATACGCAGTATTTT
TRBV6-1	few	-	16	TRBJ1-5	CASSEFVTGSNQPQHF	TGTGCCAGCAGTGAATTTGTGACAGGCAGCAATCAGCCCCAGCATTTT
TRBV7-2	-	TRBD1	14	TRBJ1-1	CASSFTGGDTEAFF	TGTGCCAGCAGCTTTACAGGGGGCGACACTGAAGCTTTCTTT
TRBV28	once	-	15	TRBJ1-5	CASSLGTPGNQPQHF	TGTGCCAGCAGTTTGGGCACCCCAGGGAATCAGCCCCAGCATTTT
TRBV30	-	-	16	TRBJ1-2	CAWSVHLVRPNYGYTF	TGTGCCTGGAGTGTACACCTTGTCAGGCCCAACTATGGCTACACCTTC
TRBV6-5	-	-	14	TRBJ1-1	CASSTGQMNTEAFF	TGTGCCAGCAGTACAGGACAAATGAACACTGAAGCTTTCTTT
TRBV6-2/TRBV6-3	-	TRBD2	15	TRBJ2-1	CASSYPSGGKNEQFF	TGTGCCAGCAGTTACCCTAGCGGAGGAAAGAATGAGCAGTTCTTC
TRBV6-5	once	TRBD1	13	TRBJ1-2	CASSRGQGKGYTF	TGTGCCAGCAGCCGGGGACAGGGAAAGGGCTACACCTTC
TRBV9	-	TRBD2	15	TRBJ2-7	CASSIGGSDIREQYF	TGTGCCAGCAGCATCGGCGGGAGCGACATCCGGGAGCAGTACTTC
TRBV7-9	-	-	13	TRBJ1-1	CASSLVEQTKAFF	TGTGCCAGCAGCTTAGTGGAACAGACTAAAGCTTTCTTT
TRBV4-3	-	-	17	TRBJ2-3	CASSQDRVRGATDTQYF	TGCGCCAGCAGCCAAGATCGGGTTCGCGGAGCAACAGATACGCAGTATTTT
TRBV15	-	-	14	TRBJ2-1	CATSAPGSYNEQFF	TGTGCCACCAGCGCACCGGGCTCCTACAATGAGCAGTTCTTC
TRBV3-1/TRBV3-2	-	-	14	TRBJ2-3	CASNDGVIEDTQYF	TGTGCCAGCAACGACGGAGTAATAGAAGATACGCAGTATTTT
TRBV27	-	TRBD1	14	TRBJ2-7	CASSSPRQGHEQYF	TGTGCCAGCAGTTCCCCTCGACAGGGCCACGAGCAGTACTTC
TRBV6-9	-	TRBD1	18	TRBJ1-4	CASSLLTRDRELNEKLFF	TGTGCCAGCAGTTTGCTAACCCGGGACAGGGAGTTAAATGAAAAACTGTTTTTT
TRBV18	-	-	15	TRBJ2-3	CASSPVRTSTDTQYF	TGTGCCAGCTCACCGGTTCGGACTAGCACAGATACGCAGTATTTT
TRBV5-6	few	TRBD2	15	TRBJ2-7	CASSLLLAGGAEQYF	TGTGCCAGCAGCTTGCTGCTAGCGGGAGGGGCCGAGCAGTACTTC
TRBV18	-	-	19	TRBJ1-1	CASSPQNVAGNGMDTEAFF	TGTGCCAGCTCACCACAAAACGTAGCAGGGAATGGTATGGACACTGAAGCTTTCTTT
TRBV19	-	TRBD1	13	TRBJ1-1	CASNNRGNTEAFF	TGTGCCAGTAACAACAGGGGGAACACTGAAGCTTTCTTT
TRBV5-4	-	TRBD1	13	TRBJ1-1	CASSLDRGTEAFF	TGTGCCAGCAGCCTCGACAGGGGAACTGAAGCTTTCTTT
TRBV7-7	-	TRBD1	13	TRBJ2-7	CASSMDRDYEQYF	TGTGCCAGCAGCATGGACAGGGACTACGAGCAGTACTTC
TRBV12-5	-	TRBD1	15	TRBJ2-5	CASGPGQGREETQYF	TGTGCTAGTGGCCCAGGACAGGGGCGCGAAGAGACCCAGTACTTC
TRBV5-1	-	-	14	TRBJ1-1	CASSLAGGNTEAFF	TGCGCCAGCAGCTTGGCGGGGGGGAACACTGAAGCTTTCTTT
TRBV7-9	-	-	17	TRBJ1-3	CASSLRDMRISGNTIYF	TGTGCCAGCAGCTTACGGGACATGAGAATCTCTGGAAACACCATATATTTT
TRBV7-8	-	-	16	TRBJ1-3	CASSLYGDRPGNTIYF	TGTGCCAGCAGCTTATACGGAGACAGGCCTGGAAACACCATATATTTT
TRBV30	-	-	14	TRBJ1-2	CAWSFPGVIGGYTF	TGTGCCTGGAGTTTTCCCGGGGTAATAGGGGGCTACACCTTC
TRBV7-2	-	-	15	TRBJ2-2	CASNLFRFGTGELFF	TGTGCCAGCAACCTCTTCCGGTTTGGCACCGGGGAGCTGTTTTTT
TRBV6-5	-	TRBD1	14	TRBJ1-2	CASSIQGATHGYTF	TGTGCCAGCAGTATACAGGGGGCGACGCATGGCTACACCTTC
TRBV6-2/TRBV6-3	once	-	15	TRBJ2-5	CASSYIGGVGETQYF	TGTGCCAGCAGTTACATCGGGGGAGTAGGGGAGACCCAGTACTTC
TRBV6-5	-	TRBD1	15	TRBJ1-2	CASRALDRWNYGYTF	TGTGCCAGCAGGGCCCTGGACAGGTGGAACTATGGCTACACCTTC
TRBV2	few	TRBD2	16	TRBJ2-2	CASSEARAGESGELFF	TGTGCCAGCAGTGAAGCGCGGGCGGGAGAATCCGGGGAGCTGTTTTTT
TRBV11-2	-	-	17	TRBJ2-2	CASSLGVGRINTGELFF	TGTGCCAGCAGCTTAGGAGTGGGCAGGATAAACACCGGGGAGCTGTTTTTT
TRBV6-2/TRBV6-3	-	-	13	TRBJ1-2	CASSVDGNYGYTF	TGTGCCAGCAGTGTCGACGGGAACTATGGCTACACCTTC
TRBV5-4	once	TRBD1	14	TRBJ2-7	CASSTGQGPHEQYF	TGTGCCAGCAGCACGGGACAGGGTCCCCACGAGCAGTACTTC
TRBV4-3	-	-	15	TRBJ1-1	CASSQETGTNTEAFF	TGCGCCAGCAGCCAAGAAACAGGAACGAACACTGAAGCTTTCTTT
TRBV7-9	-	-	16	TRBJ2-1	CASSFLAEAVYNEQFF	TGTGCCAGCAGCTTCTTAGCGGAAGCGGTATACAATGAGCAGTTCTTC
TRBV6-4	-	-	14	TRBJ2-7	CASSDGTNSYEQYF	TGTGCCAGCAGTGACGGGACAAACTCGTACGAGCAGTACTTC
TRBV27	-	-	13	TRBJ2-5	CASSLSSGETQYF	TGTGCCAGCAGTTTATCCTCGGGGGAGACCCAGTACTTC
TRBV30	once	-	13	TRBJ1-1	CAWRPTANTEAFF	TGTGCCTGGAGACCAACAGCCAACACTGAAGCTTTCTTT
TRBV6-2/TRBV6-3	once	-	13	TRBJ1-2	CASSYGGNYGYTF	TGTGCCAGCAGTTACGGCGGGAACTATGGCTACACCTTC
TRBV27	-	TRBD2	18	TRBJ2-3	CASSSIMGLAGVADTQYF	TGTGCCAGCAGTTCGATCATGGGACTAGCGGGAGTCGCAGATACGCAGTATTTT
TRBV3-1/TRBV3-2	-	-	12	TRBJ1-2	CASSDGAYGYTF	TGTGCCAGCAGCGATGGAGCTTATGGCTACACCTTC
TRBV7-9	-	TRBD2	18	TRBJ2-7	CASSLAPGLAGGSYEQYF	TGTGCCAGCAGCTTAGCCCCCGGACTAGCGGGAGGCTCGTACGAGCAGTACTTC
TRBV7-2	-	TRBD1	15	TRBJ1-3	CASSLTGGNGNTIYF	TGTGCCAGCAGCTTGACAGGGGGCAATGGAAACACCATATATTTT
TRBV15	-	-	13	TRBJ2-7	CATSRSSGYEQYF	TGTGCCACCAGCAGATCCAGCGGCTACGAGCAGTACTTC